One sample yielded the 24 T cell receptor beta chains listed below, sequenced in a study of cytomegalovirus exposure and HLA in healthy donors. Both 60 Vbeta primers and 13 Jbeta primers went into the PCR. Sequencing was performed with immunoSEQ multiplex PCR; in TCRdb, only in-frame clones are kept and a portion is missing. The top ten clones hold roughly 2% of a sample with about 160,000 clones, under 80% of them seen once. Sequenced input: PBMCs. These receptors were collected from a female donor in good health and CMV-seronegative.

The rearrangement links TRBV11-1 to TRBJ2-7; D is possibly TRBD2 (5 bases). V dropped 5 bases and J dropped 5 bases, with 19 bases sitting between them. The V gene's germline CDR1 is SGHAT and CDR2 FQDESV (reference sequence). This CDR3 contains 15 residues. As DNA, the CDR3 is TGTGCCAGCAGCCGTGCCACTAGTCTTCGGGACGAGCAGTACTTC. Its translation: CASSRATSLRDEQYF.

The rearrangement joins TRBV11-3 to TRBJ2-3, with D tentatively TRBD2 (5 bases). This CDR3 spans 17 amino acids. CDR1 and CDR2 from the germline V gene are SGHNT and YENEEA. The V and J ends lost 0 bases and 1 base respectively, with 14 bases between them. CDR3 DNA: TGTGCCAGCAGCTTAGACCCCGCGGGTAGCGGCACAGATACGCAGTATTTT. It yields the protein CASSLDPAGSGTDTQYF.

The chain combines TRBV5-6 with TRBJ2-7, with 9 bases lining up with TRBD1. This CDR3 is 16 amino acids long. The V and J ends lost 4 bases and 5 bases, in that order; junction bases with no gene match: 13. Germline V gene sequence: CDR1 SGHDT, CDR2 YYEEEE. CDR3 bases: TGTGCCAGCAGCATTCAAAACATACAGGGGGCTGACGAGCAGTACTTC. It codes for CASSIQNIQGADEQYF.

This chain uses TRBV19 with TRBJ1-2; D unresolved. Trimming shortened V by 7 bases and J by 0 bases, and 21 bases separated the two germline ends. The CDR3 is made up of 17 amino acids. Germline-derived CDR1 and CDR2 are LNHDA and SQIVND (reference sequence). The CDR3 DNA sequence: TGTGCCAGTAATTCTGGCCAAGGGAGAACAACTAACTATGGCTACACCTTC. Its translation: CASNSGQGRTTNYGYTF.

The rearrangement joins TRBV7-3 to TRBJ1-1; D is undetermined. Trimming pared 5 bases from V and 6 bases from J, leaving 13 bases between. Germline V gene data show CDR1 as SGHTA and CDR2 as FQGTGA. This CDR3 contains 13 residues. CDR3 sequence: CASSIWRFSEAFF. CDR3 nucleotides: TGTGCCAGCAGCATTTGGAGGTTCTCTGAAGCTTTCTTT.

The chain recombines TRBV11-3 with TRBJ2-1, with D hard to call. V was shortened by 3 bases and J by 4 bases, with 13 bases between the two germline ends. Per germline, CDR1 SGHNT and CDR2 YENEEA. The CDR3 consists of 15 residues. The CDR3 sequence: CASSLSPPQYNEQFF. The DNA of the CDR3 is TGTGCCAGCAGCTTGTCCCCCCCTCAGTACAATGAGCAGTTCTTC.

The CDR3 nucleotides are TGTGCCAGCAGTGTACAGGGGACTTCTAACTATGGCTACACCTTC. Its protein product is CASSVQGTSNYGYTF. The chain has TRBV6-1 and TRBJ1-2; 7 bases agree with TRBD1. The CDR3 has 15 amino acids. Germline V gene sequence: CDR1 MNHNS, CDR2 SASEGT. With 4 bases clipped from V and 0 bases from J, the junction kept 5 bases outside the gene matches.

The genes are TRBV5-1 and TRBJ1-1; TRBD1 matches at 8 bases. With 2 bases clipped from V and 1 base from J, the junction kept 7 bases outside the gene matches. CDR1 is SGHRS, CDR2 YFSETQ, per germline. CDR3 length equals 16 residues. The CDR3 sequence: CASSFQGALGNTEAFF. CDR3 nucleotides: TGCGCCAGCAGCTTCCAGGGGGCTTTGGGGAACACTGAAGCTTTCTTT.

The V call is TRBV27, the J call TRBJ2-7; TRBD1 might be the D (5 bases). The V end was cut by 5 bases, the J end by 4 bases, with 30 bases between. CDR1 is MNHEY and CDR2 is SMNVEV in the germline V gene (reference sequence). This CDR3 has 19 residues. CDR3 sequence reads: CASSRVPPEPLGHPYEQYF. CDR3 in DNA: TGTGCCAGCAGTCGAGTCCCCCCTGAGCCCCTTGGACACCCTTACGAGCAGTACTTC.

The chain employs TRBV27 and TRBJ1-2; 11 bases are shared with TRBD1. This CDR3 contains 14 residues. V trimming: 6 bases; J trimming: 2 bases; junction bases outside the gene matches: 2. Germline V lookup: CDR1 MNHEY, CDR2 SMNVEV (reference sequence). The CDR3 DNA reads TGTGCCAGCAGGCGGACAGGGGGCAACTATGGCTACACCTTC. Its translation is CASRRTGGNYGYTF.

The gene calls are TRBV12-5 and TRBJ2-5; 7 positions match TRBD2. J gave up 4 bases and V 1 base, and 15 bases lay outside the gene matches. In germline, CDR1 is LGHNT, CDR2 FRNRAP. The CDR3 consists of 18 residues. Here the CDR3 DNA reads TGTGCTAGTGGTTTGGGACTCGTGGGGGGAGGGTCGGGAGAGACCCAGTACTTC. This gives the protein CASGLGLVGGGSGETQYF.

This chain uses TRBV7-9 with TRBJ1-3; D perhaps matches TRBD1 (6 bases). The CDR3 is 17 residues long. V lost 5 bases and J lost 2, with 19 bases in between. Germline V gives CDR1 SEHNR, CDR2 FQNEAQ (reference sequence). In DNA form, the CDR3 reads TGTGCCAGCAGCCGTCCCCAAGCGGGGGCGGCTGGAAACACCATATATTTT. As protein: CASSRPQAGAAGNTIYF.

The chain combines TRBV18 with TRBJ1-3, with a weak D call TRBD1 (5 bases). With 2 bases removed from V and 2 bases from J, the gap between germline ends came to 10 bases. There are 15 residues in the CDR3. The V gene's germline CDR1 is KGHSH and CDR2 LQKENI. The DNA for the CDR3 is TGTGCCAGCTCACCAGTAGGGGTAACTGGAAACACCATATATTTT. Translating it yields CASSPVGVTGNTIYF. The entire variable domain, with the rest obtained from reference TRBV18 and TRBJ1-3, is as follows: NAGVMQNPRHLVRRRGQEARLRCSPMKGHSHVYWYRQLPEEGLKFMVYLQKENIIDESGMPKERFSAEFPKEGPSILRIQQVVRGDSAAYFCASSPVGVTGNTIYFGEGSWLTVV.

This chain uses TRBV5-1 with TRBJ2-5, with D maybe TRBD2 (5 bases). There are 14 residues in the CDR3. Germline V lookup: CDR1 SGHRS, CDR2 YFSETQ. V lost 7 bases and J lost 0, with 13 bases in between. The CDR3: CASGEGANQETQYF. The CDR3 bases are TGCGCCAGCGGCGAGGGTGCGAACCAAGAGACCCAGTACTTC. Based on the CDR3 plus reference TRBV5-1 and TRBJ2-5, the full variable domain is KAGVTQTPRYLIKTRGQQVTLSCSPISGHRSVSWYQQTPGQGLQFLFEYFSETQRNKGNFPGRFSGRQFSNSRSEMNVSTLELGDSALYLCASGEGANQETQYFGPGTRLLVL.

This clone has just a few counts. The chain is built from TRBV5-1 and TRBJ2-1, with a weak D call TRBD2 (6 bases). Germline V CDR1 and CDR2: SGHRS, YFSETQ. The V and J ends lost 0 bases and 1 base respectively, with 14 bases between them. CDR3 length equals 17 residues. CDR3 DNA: TGCGCCAGCAGCTTGGCGGGGGTCGGGGGATCCTACAATGAGCAGTTCTTC. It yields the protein CASSLAGVGGSYNEQFF.

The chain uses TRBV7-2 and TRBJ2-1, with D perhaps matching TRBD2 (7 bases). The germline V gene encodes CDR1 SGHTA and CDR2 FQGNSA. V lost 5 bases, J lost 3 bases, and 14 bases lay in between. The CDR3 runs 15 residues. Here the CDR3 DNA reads TGTGCCAGCAGCCGAGGGGGGGCCGACTACAATGAGCAGTTCTTC. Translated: CASSRGGADYNEQFF.

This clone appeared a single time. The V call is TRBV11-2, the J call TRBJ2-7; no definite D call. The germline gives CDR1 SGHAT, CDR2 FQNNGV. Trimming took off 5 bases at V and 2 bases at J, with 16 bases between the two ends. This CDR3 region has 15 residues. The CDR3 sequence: CASSRDFFPAYEQYF. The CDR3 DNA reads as TGTGCCAGCAGCCGTGACTTTTTCCCAGCCTACGAGCAGTACTTC. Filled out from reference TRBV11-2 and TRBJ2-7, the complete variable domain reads EAGVAQSPRYKIIEKRQSVAFWCNPISGHATLYWYQQILGQGPKLLIQFQNNGVVDDSQLPKDRFSAERLKGVDSTLKIQPAKLEDSAVYLCASSRDFFPAYEQYFGPGTRLTVT.

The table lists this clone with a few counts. CDR3 in amino acids: CAIRPGQGNYGYTF. CDR3 sequence (DNA): TGTGCCATCAGGCCGGGACAGGGGAACTATGGCTACACCTTC. The chain employs TRBV10-3 and TRBJ1-2; 10 nucleotides match TRBD1. The V gene end was trimmed by 6 bases and the J gene end by 2 bases; junction bases not matched to a gene: 3. The CDR3 totals 14 residues. Germline values: CDR1 ENHRY, CDR2 SYGVKD.

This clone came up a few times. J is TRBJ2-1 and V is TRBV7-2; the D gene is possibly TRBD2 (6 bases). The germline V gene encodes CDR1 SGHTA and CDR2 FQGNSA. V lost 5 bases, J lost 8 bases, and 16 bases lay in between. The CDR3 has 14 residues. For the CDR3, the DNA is TGTGCCAGCAGCCTCCAGATACTAGCAGATGAGCAGTTCTTC. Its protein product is CASSLQILADEQFF. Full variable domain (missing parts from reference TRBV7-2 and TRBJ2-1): GAGVSQSPSNKVTEKGKDVELRCDPISGHTALYWYRQSLGQGLEFLIYFQGNSAPDKSGLPSDRFSAERTGGSVSTLTIQRTQQEDSAVYLCASSLQILADEQFFGPGTRLTVL.

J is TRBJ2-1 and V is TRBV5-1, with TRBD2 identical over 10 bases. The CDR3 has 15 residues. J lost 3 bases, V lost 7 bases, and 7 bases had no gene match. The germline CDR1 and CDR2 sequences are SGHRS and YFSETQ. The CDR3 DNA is TGCGCCAGCTGGACTAGCGGTGGGAACTACAATGAGCAGTTCTTC. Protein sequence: CASWTSGGNYNEQFF.

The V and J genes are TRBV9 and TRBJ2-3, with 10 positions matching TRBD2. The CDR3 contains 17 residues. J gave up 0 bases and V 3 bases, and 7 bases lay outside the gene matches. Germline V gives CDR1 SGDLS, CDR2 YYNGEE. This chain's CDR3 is CASSAHGLAASTDTQYF. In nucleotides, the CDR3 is TGTGCCAGCAGCGCCCACGGACTAGCGGCTAGCACAGATACGCAGTATTTT.

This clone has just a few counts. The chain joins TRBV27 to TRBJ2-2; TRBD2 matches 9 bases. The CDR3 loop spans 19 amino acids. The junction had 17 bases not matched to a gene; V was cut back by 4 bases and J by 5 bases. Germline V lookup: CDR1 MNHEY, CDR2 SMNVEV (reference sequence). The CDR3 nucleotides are TGTGCCAGCAGTTCAATACAGGGCCATAGCGGGAGTAAGACCGGGGAGCTGTTTTTT. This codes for CASSSIQGHSGSKTGELFF.

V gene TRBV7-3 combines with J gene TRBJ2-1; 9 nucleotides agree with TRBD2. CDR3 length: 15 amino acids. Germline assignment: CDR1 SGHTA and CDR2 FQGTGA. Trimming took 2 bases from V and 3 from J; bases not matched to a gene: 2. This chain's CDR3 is CASSLEAGGYNEQFF. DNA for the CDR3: TGTGCCAGCAGCTTAGAAGCGGGAGGCTACAATGAGCAGTTCTTC.

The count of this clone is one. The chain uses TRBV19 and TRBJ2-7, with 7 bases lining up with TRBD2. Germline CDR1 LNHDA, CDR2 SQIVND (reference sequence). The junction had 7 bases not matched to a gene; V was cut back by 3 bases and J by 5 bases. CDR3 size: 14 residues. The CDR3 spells CASSIWGGINEQYF. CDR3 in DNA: TGTGCCAGTAGTATCTGGGGAGGGATCAACGAGCAGTACTTC.